A single TCR beta chain is shown here with its context. These data originate in a study of blood T cell repertoires in COVID-19. Profiled with immunoSEQ multiplex PCR; TCRdb holds only in-frame clones, not every one. The sample shows 150,000 to 200,000 clones, 82% of them seen only once. This TCR was sampled from an elderly woman with acute or convalescent COVID-19. The sample consisted of peripheral blood.

This chain's CDR3 is CASSAWTGDYEQYF. DNA for the CDR3: TGTGCCAGCAGTGCCTGGACAGGGGACTACGAGCAGTACTTC. This sequence joins TRBV2 and TRBJ2-7, with 9 bases lining up with TRBD1. Germline V gives CDR1 SNHLY, CDR2 FYNNEI. The CDR3 contains 14 residues. Germline trimming cut 4 bases from V and 3 bases from J; bases unmatched to any gene: 4.